This paragraph covers one T cell receptor beta chain sequence. This specimen comes from a study of identical twins. This CDR3 has 16 residues. Germline values: CDR1 DFQATT, CDR2 SNEGSKA (reference sequence). V lost 2 bases to trimming and J lost 4 bases; unmatched junction nucleotides: 9. TCRdb called the 5' RACE reads again in MiXCR, with one record for every CDR3 protein. The sample yields 600,000 to 850,000 distinct CDR3 sequences, 15% to 20% seen once. These data were also reused for a study on T cells expressing NK-cell markers.

The sequenced sample consisted of PBMCs. This receptor was taken from a woman in her late teens or twenties in good health. V usage is TRBV20-1 and J usage is TRBJ2-3, with 10 nucleotides matching TRBD2. CDR3 in DNA: TGCAGTGCTAGACCCTCAGCGGGAGGGTTCCCAGATACGCAGTATTTT. This sequence encodes CSARPSAGGFPDTQYF.